This is a list of T cell receptor beta chains from one sample in a study of PD-L1 blockade in urothelial cancer. Libraries were prepared by immunoSEQ multiplex PCR; TCRdb keeps only in-frame clonotypes and omits some of them. Among 14,000 to 15,000 clones listed, 88% were seen once. This specimen was PBMCs, taken around atezolizumab (anti-PD-L1) treatment. These receptors came from a man aged 70 or older with urothelial cancer. Each CDR3 is given with its conserved first and last residue. The D gene is left open where the match is weak. For some rows the clone size is stated as once, few or many, or as a class when expanded; others skip it.

D: NA; V: TRBV6-1; J: TRBJ1-5; size: NA; DNA: TGTGCCAGCTCCCTTGGACAGTATCAGCCCCAGCATTTT; CDR3: CASSLGQYQPQHF
D: TRBD1; V: TRBV14; J: TRBJ2-5; size: NA; DNA: TGTGCCAGCAGCCAAGCTGTGGGGACAGTGACCTTTAAAGAGACCCAGTACTTC; CDR3: CASSQAVGTVTFKETQYF
D: NA; V: TRBV15; J: TRBJ1-1; size: NA; DNA: TGTGCCACCAGCGGGCGGGAACTGGGACTCGTTAACGCTGAAGCTTTCTTT; CDR3: CATSGRELGLVNAEAFF
D: TRBD1; V: TRBV11-3; J: TRBJ1-2; size: NA; DNA: TGTGCCAGCAGCTTATCCCCGACAGGGGATGGCTACACCTTC; CDR3: CASSLSPTGDGYTF
D: TRBD2; V: TRBV7-2; J: TRBJ2-5; size: NA; DNA: TGTGCCAGCAGCTACGGGGGGGAAGAGACCCAGTACTTC; CDR3: CASSYGGEETQYF
D: TRBD1; V: TRBV9; J: TRBJ1-4; size: NA; DNA: TGTGCCAGCAGCGGAACAGGGGGAGTTAATGAAAAACTGTTTTTT; CDR3: CASSGTGGVNEKLFF
D: NA; V: TRBV7-9; J: TRBJ1-1; size: NA; DNA: TGTGCCAGCAGCTCCGCTCGAGACATCAACACTGAAGCTTTCTTT; CDR3: CASSSARDINTEAFF
D: NA; V: TRBV19; J: TRBJ1-2; size: once; DNA: TGTGCCAGTAGCTCCGCAGGGGACGGCCTATATGGCTACACCTTC; CDR3: CASSSAGDGLYGYTF
D: NA; V: TRBV5-6; J: TRBJ1-5; size: NA; DNA: TGTGCCAGCAGCTTGTGGCGAGGGTCTCAGCCCCAGCATTTT; CDR3: CASSLWRGSQPQHF
D: NA; V: TRBV9; J: TRBJ1-3; size: NA; DNA: TGTGCCAGCAGCGTAGAACCGGGGTCACGCTCTGGAAACACCATATATTTT; CDR3: CASSVEPGSRSGNTIYF
D: NA; V: TRBV6-5; J: TRBJ1-1; size: NA; DNA: TGTGCCAGCAGAACAGGGTCGAACACTGAAGCTTTCTTT; CDR3: CASRTGSNTEAFF
D: TRBD2; V: TRBV18; J: TRBJ2-7; size: NA; DNA: TGTGCCAGCTCCCCATCTAGCGGGGGAGTCTCCGAGCAGTACTTC; CDR3: CASSPSSGGVSEQYF
D: NA; V: TRBV7-9; J: TRBJ1-1; size: NA; DNA: TGTGCCAGCAGCTTAGGGGCGTCCGGGCGGGGGAACACTGAAGCTTTCTTT; CDR3: CASSLGASGRGNTEAFF
D: NA; V: TRBV19; J: TRBJ1-1; size: NA; DNA: TGTGCCAGTAGTATTCTGGGGGCCCACACTGAAGCTTTCTTT; CDR3: CASSILGAHTEAFF
D: NA; V: TRBV20-1; J: TRBJ1-2; size: NA; DNA: TGCAGTGCTACCGAACTCAGCTACACCTTC; CDR3: CSATELSYTF
D: NA; V: TRBV5-1; J: TRBJ2-7; size: NA; DNA: TGCGCCAGCAGCTTGGCCGGGGGTTACTACGAGCAGTACTTC; CDR3: CASSLAGGYYEQYF
D: TRBD1; V: TRBV7-8; J: TRBJ1-2; size: NA; DNA: TGTGCCAGCAGCTCGGGGACAGGGTTATCCTATGGCTACACCTTC; CDR3: CASSSGTGLSYGYTF
D: NA; V: TRBV6-4; J: TRBJ2-3; size: once; DNA: TGTGCCAGCAGTGAGCGAGCGGCCGTGGATACGCAGTATTTT; CDR3: CASSERAAVDTQYF
D: NA; V: TRBV25-1; J: TRBJ2-7; size: NA; DNA: TGTGCCAGCAGTCCGGGATACGAGCAGTACTTC; CDR3: CASSPGYEQYF
D: NA; V: TRBV19; J: TRBJ1-6; size: NA; DNA: TGTGCCAGTAGTCCCCGTGAGGAAATTTCTTATTCACCCCTCCACTTT; CDR3: CASSPREEISYSPLHF
D: NA; V: TRBV7-9; J: TRBJ2-5; size: NA; DNA: TGTGCCAGCAGCTTAGGGGGCTCGGAGACCCAGTACTTC; CDR3: CASSLGGSETQYF
D: NA; V: TRBV10-3; J: TRBJ2-3; size: NA; DNA: TGTGCCATCAGTGAGTCGAAGTATTGGCCCACAGATACGCAGTATTTT; CDR3: CAISESKYWPTDTQYF
D: NA; V: TRBV5-1; J: TRBJ1-1; size: NA; DNA: TGCGCCAGCAGCTTGGACGGACAGCAAGCTTTCTTT; CDR3: CASSLDGQQAFF
D: NA; V: TRBV7-8; J: TRBJ2-6; size: NA; DNA: TGTGCCAGCAGCTTATATACCGGGACATCGATCTCTGGGGCCAACGTCCTGACTTTC; CDR3: CASSLYTGTSISGANVLTF
D: NA; V: TRBV11-2; J: TRBJ1-1; size: NA; DNA: TGTGCCAGCAGTGATCGGCCTCAGGGGTCTGTTTTCTTT; CDR3: CASSDRPQGSVFF
D: NA; V: TRBV30; J: TRBJ2-5; size: NA; DNA: TGTGCCTGGAGTGTAGGTAGGCGGGAGACCCAGTACTTC; CDR3: CAWSVGRRETQYF
D: TRBD1; V: TRBV9; J: TRBJ2-5; size: NA; DNA: TGTGCCAGCAGCGTTCAGACAGGGTTCGAGACCCAGTACTTC; CDR3: CASSVQTGFETQYF
D: TRBD1; V: TRBV30; J: TRBJ1-5; size: NA; DNA: TGTGCCTGGGGGACAGGGATTAATCAGCCCCAGCATTTT; CDR3: CAWGTGINQPQHF
D: NA; V: TRBV11-2; J: TRBJ2-3; size: NA; DNA: TGTGCCAGCAGCTTGGAGCCGCGGGGCACAGATACGCAGTATTTT; CDR3: CASSLEPRGTDTQYF
D: NA; V: TRBV5-1; J: TRBJ2-5; size: NA; DNA: TGCGCCAGCAGCTTGTCAGGGGAAGAGACCCAGTACTTC; CDR3: CASSLSGEETQYF
D: NA; V: TRBV6-1; J: TRBJ2-5; size: NA; DNA: TGTGCCAGCAGTGAACAGGGATGGAAAGAGACCCAGTACTTC; CDR3: CASSEQGWKETQYF
D: TRBD1; V: TRBV5-1; J: TRBJ1-4; size: NA; DNA: TGCGCCAGCAGCCAGACAGGGGAAGATGAAAAACTGTTTTTT; CDR3: CASSQTGEDEKLFF
D: NA; V: TRBV6-4; J: TRBJ1-2; size: NA; DNA: TGTGCCAGCAGTGACTCGAGTGGAGTGACCCCGACCCACTATGGCTACACCTTC; CDR3: CASSDSSGVTPTHYGYTF
D: NA; V: TRBV11-2; J: TRBJ2-7; size: NA; DNA: TGTGCCAGCACCCGAGGGTGGTTTTCCTACGAGCAGTACTTC; CDR3: CASTRGWFSYEQYF
D: TRBD1; V: TRBV7-9; J: TRBJ2-1; size: NA; DNA: TGTGCCAGCAGCTTGGGACAGAACAATGAGCAGTTCTTC; CDR3: CASSLGQNNEQFF
D: NA; V: TRBV6-5; J: TRBJ2-5; size: NA; DNA: TGTGCCAGCAGCACATCAGGGGAGACCCAGTACTTC; CDR3: CASSTSGETQYF
D: TRBD1; V: TRBV19; J: TRBJ1-6; size: NA; DNA: TGTGCCAGTAGCCAGGGGGGTGGTAATTCACCCCTCCACTTT; CDR3: CASSQGGGNSPLHF
D: TRBD1; V: TRBV11-2; J: TRBJ1-1; size: NA; DNA: TGTGCCAGCATCGGGACAGGTAGCCTAGCTGAAGCTTTCTTT; CDR3: CASIGTGSLAEAFF
D: TRBD2; V: TRBV4-1; J: TRBJ2-1; size: NA; DNA: TGCGCCAGCAGCCAAGATGGGACTAGCTATTACAATGAGCAGTTCTTC; CDR3: CASSQDGTSYYNEQFF
D: NA; V: TRBV27; J: TRBJ2-1; size: NA; DNA: TGTGCCAGCAGCCGCCCGGCAGGGCTTCGGAATGAGCAGTTCTTC; CDR3: CASSRPAGLRNEQFF
D: TRBD1; V: TRBV7-2; J: TRBJ1-2; size: NA; DNA: TGTGCCAGCAGCGAGAATACAGGGGTCGGAAACTATGGCTACACCTTC; CDR3: CASSENTGVGNYGYTF
D: NA; V: TRBV28; J: TRBJ2-3; size: NA; DNA: TGTGCCAGCAGTTACTCCGGGGGGCACGGCACAGATACGCAGTATTTT; CDR3: CASSYSGGHGTDTQYF
D: NA; V: TRBV7-9; J: TRBJ2-1; size: NA; DNA: TGTGCCAGCAGCTTAGACGGGTATGAGCAGTTCTTC; CDR3: CASSLDGYEQFF
D: NA; V: TRBV7-2; J: TRBJ1-2; size: NA; DNA: TGTGCCCAGCGGGAGGGCCTCTATGGCTACACCTTC; CDR3: CAQREGLYGYTF
D: NA; V: TRBV5-4; J: TRBJ2-7; size: NA; DNA: TGTGCCAGCAGCTTGGCCGGGACTGGAGCCGACGAGCAGTACTTC; CDR3: CASSLAGTGADEQYF
D: TRBD1; V: TRBV5-1; J: TRBJ2-7; size: NA; DNA: TGCGCCAGCAGCCGTGGGACAGACTACGAGCAGTACTTC; CDR3: CASSRGTDYEQYF
D: NA; V: TRBV7-2; J: TRBJ2-7; size: NA; DNA: TGTGCCAGCAGCTTAGTGGGGGCTTGGTCCTACGAGCAGTACTTC; CDR3: CASSLVGAWSYEQYF
D: NA; V: TRBV19; J: TRBJ1-1; size: NA; DNA: TGTGCCAGTAGCGGGAGGTGGACGGCCAACACTGAAGCTTTCTTT; CDR3: CASSGRWTANTEAFF
D: TRBD2; V: TRBV5-1; J: TRBJ2-3; size: NA; DNA: TGCGCCAGCAGCTTGTTACTAGCGGAAGATACGCAGTATTTT; CDR3: CASSLLLAEDTQYF
D: TRBD2; V: TRBV2; J: TRBJ2-3; size: NA; DNA: TGTGCCAGCAGACCGACTAGCGGGGGCCTCCCCACAGATACGCAGTATTTT; CDR3: CASRPTSGGLPTDTQYF
D: NA; V: TRBV5-1; J: TRBJ2-3; size: NA; DNA: TGCGCCAGCAGCAGTACGGGGGTAGTCTTGGATACGCAGTATTTT; CDR3: CASSSTGVVLDTQYF
D: NA; V: TRBV6-5; J: TRBJ1-3; size: NA; DNA: TGTGCCAGCAGTCCCTTTCCAAACACCATATATTTT; CDR3: CASSPFPNTIYF
D: TRBD2; V: TRBV11-1; J: TRBJ2-1; size: NA; DNA: TGTGCCAGCAGCCCCTCTGCGGGGGGGCCGTATCGTGAGCAGTTCTTC; CDR3: CASSPSAGGPYREQFF
D: NA; V: TRBV7-8; J: TRBJ1-6; size: NA; DNA: TGTGCCAGCAGCCCAGGGACAATAAATTCACCCCTCCACTTT; CDR3: CASSPGTINSPLHF
D: TRBD2; V: TRBV27; J: TRBJ2-2; size: NA; DNA: TGTGCCACAGGACTAGCGGGGACCGGGGAGCTGTTTTTT; CDR3: CATGLAGTGELFF
D: TRBD1; V: TRBV7-2; J: TRBJ1-2; size: NA; DNA: TGTGCCAGCAGCCGCCGGGACAGGGTAGATGGCTACACCTTC; CDR3: CASSRRDRVDGYTF
D: TRBD2; V: TRBV4-1; J: TRBJ2-5; size: NA; DNA: TGCGCCAGCAGCCAATCCACGGGGGGGCCTTGGGAGACCCAGTACTTC; CDR3: CASSQSTGGPWETQYF
D: NA; V: TRBV6-5; J: TRBJ2-7; size: NA; DNA: TGTGCCAGCAAGCCAAGCGAGCAGTACTTC; CDR3: CASKPSEQYF